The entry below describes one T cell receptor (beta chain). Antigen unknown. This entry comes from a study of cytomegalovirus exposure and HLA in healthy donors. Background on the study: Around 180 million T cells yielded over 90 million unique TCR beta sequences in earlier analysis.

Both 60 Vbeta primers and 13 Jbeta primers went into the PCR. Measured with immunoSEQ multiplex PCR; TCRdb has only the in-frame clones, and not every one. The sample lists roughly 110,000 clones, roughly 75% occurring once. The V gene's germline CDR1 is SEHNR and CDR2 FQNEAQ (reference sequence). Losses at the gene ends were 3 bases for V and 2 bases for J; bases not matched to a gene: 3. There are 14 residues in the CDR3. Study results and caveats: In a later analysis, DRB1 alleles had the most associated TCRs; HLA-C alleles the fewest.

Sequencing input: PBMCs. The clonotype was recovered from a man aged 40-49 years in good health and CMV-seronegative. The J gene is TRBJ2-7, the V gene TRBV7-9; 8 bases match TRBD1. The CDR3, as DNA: TGTGCCAGCAGCTTGGACAGGGCCACCTACGAGCAGTACTTC. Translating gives CASSLDRATYEQYF.